The present entry profiles one TCR beta chain with its context. Its antigen is currently unknown. The sample is drawn from a study of response to subunit inactivated influenza vaccine. Study-level points and caveats: After each seasonal influenza vaccination, few new T cells are recruited, the authors suggested.

A single record per CDR3 protein comes from TCRdb applying MiXCR to the RT-PCR reads. The sample includes 170,000 or so distinct CDR3 sequences, roughly a tenth of them seen just once. Trimming removed 0 bases at V and 3 bases at J, with 5 bases between. CDR3 length: 13 amino acids. Germline CDR1 MNHEY, CDR2 SVGEGT. The TCR comes from a man aged 50 to 69 who received an inactivated influenza vaccine. Sequenced here: CD8+ T cells sorted from PBMCs, sampled around 25 months after vaccination. The chain is built from TRBV6-2 or TRBV6-3 and TRBJ1-1, with unresolved D. In DNA form, the CDR3 reads TGTGCCAGCAGTTACTCGGACTACACTGAAGCTTTCTTT. Translated, it gives CASSYSDYTEAFF.